A selection of T cell receptor beta chains follows, all from one sample in a study of blood T cells in healthy people across ages. MiXCR was run by TCRdb on the 5' RACE reads, yielding one entry per CDR3 protein. The sample lists about 640,000 distinct CDR3 sequences, 58% seen once, with approximately 40% in the top ten. The specimen sequenced was blood. All receptors come from a man aged 60 to 75 in good health. Both conserved end residues are part of each CDR3. Fields, in order: J gene, D gene, V gene, clone size, CDR3 protein, CDR3 DNA. The D gene is left open where the match is weak. Rows give clone size only sometimes, using once, few, many, or a class for an expanded clone.

j_gene: TRBJ2-2; d_gene: TRBD2; v_gene: TRBV19; abundance: NA; CDR3aa: CASSIRRYPSAGGPNTGELFF; CDR3nt: TGTGCCAGTAGTATTCGGAGGTACCCCTCAGCGGGGGGACCGAACACCGGGGAGCTGTTTTTT
j_gene: TRBJ2-7; d_gene: NA; v_gene: TRBV21-1; abundance: many; CDR3aa: CARAHRDRGHEQYF; CDR3nt: TGTGCCCGCGCTCACCGGGACAGGGGCCACGAGCAGTACTTC
j_gene: TRBJ2-3; d_gene: NA; v_gene: TRBV29-1; abundance: NA; CDR3aa: CSVESGADTQYF; CDR3nt: TGCAGCGTTGAATCAGGGGCAGATACGCAGTATTTT
j_gene: TRBJ2-7; d_gene: TRBD2; v_gene: TRBV28; abundance: NA; CDR3aa: CAGSSPTSGTYNEQYF; CDR3nt: TGTGCCGGCAGTTCCCCGACTAGCGGGACCTACAATGAGCAGTACTTC
j_gene: TRBJ2-3; d_gene: NA; v_gene: TRBV10-3; abundance: NA; CDR3aa: CAISESRGGGTDTQYF; CDR3nt: TGTGCCATCAGTGAGTCCAGGGGAGGGGGCACAGATACGCAGTATTTT
j_gene: TRBJ2-7; d_gene: NA; v_gene: TRBV6-5; abundance: NA; CDR3aa: CASSYFAGAVEQYF; CDR3nt: TGTGCCAGCAGTTACTTTGCGGGGGCGGTCGAGCAGTACTTC
j_gene: TRBJ1-6; d_gene: NA; v_gene: TRBV5-1; abundance: NA; CDR3aa: CASSLEGARSPLHF; CDR3nt: TGCGCCAGCAGCTTGGAAGGGGCGCGTTCACCCCTCCACTTT
j_gene: TRBJ1-1; d_gene: NA; v_gene: TRBV20-1; abundance: NA; CDR3aa: CSARAGRGTEAFF; CDR3nt: TGCAGTGCTAGGGCAGGGAGAGGGACTGAAGCTTTCTTT
j_gene: TRBJ1-2; d_gene: TRBD1; v_gene: TRBV29-1; abundance: NA; CDR3aa: CSTGTGGDYGYTF; CDR3nt: TGCAGCACAGGGACAGGGGGGGACTATGGCTACACCTTC
j_gene: TRBJ1-6; d_gene: NA; v_gene: TRBV5-1; abundance: NA; CDR3aa: CASRVGAGDDSPLHF; CDR3nt: TGCGCCAGCCGGGTGGGGGCCGGGGACGATTCACCCCTCCACTTT
j_gene: TRBJ2-7; d_gene: NA; v_gene: TRBV9; abundance: NA; CDR3aa: CASSVGVSSYNEQYF; CDR3nt: TGTGCCAGCAGCGTAGGAGTCAGCTCCTACAATGAGCAGTACTTC
j_gene: TRBJ1-5; d_gene: NA; v_gene: TRBV4-1; abundance: NA; CDR3aa: CASSQVLESNQPQHF; CDR3nt: TGCGCCAGCAGCCAAGTTTTGGAGTCTAATCAGCCCCAGCATTTT
j_gene: TRBJ2-5; d_gene: TRBD2; v_gene: TRBV20-1; abundance: few; CDR3aa: CSAGRLAGAQETQYF; CDR3nt: TGCAGTGCTGGCAGACTAGCGGGGGCCCAAGAGACCCAGTACTTC
j_gene: TRBJ2-3; d_gene: TRBD2; v_gene: TRBV20-1; abundance: NA; CDR3aa: CSASANLAGALDTQYF; CDR3nt: TGCAGTGCTAGCGCGAACCTAGCGGGGGCGCTTGATACGCAGTATTTT
j_gene: TRBJ1-2; d_gene: NA; v_gene: TRBV6-1; abundance: NA; CDR3aa: CASTWGHGPLFDGYTF; CDR3nt: TGTGCCAGCACCTGGGGGCACGGCCCGCTTTTCGATGGCTACACCTTC
j_gene: TRBJ2-1; d_gene: TRBD2; v_gene: TRBV9; abundance: NA; CDR3aa: CASSKGLAADNEQFF; CDR3nt: TGTGCCAGCAGCAAGGGACTAGCGGCGGACAATGAGCAGTTCTTC
j_gene: TRBJ2-1; d_gene: NA; v_gene: TRBV20-1; abundance: few; CDR3aa: CSARVAGTSYNEQFF; CDR3nt: TGCAGTGCTAGAGTCGCGGGGACCTCCTACAATGAGCAGTTCTTC
j_gene: TRBJ1-4; d_gene: TRBD1; v_gene: TRBV6-1; abundance: NA; CDR3aa: CASSLRTGFEKLFF; CDR3nt: TGTGCCAGCAGTCTCCGGACAGGTTTTGAAAAACTGTTTTTT
j_gene: TRBJ2-1; d_gene: TRBD2; v_gene: TRBV9; abundance: NA; CDR3aa: CASTSWRGGTGEQFF; CDR3nt: TGTGCCAGCACCAGTTGGCGGGGGGGAACGGGTGAGCAGTTCTTC
j_gene: TRBJ2-1; d_gene: NA; v_gene: TRBV7-2; abundance: many; CDR3aa: CASSLGVNEQFF; CDR3nt: TGTGCCAGCAGCTTAGGAGTAAATGAGCAGTTCTTC
j_gene: TRBJ2-1; d_gene: TRBD2; v_gene: TRBV13; abundance: NA; CDR3aa: CASSRAGGTFYNEQFF; CDR3nt: TGTGCCAGCAGCCGAGCGGGGGGCACTTTCTACAATGAGCAGTTCTTC
j_gene: TRBJ1-1; d_gene: NA; v_gene: TRBV6-6; abundance: NA; CDR3aa: CASSSEGGGGTEAFF; CDR3nt: TGTGCCAGCAGTTCGGAAGGGGGGGGTGGCACTGAAGCTTTCTTT
j_gene: TRBJ1-5; d_gene: NA; v_gene: TRBV7-2; abundance: NA; CDR3aa: CASSLVLTNQPQHF; CDR3nt: TGTGCCAGCAGCTTAGTCTTGACCAATCAGCCCCAGCATTTT
j_gene: TRBJ2-5; d_gene: NA; v_gene: TRBV12-3/TRBV12-4; abundance: NA; CDR3aa: CASSLEANQETQYF; CDR3nt: TGTGCCAGCAGTTTGGAGGCGAACCAAGAGACCCAGTACTTC
j_gene: TRBJ2-1; d_gene: NA; v_gene: TRBV10-3; abundance: few; CDR3aa: CAIRSDWDNEQFF; CDR3nt: TGTGCCATCAGGTCGGACTGGGACAATGAGCAGTTCTTC
j_gene: TRBJ2-7; d_gene: NA; v_gene: TRBV21-1; abundance: NA; CDR3aa: CASSASPFLTVGVDEQYF; CDR3nt: TGTGCCAGCAGCGCCTCCCCATTTCTTACGGTCGGAGTAGACGAGCAGTACTTC
j_gene: TRBJ2-7; d_gene: NA; v_gene: TRBV15; abundance: NA; CDR3aa: CATSREREAYEQYF; CDR3nt: TGTGCCACCAGCAGAGAAAGGGAGGCCTACGAGCAGTACTTC
j_gene: TRBJ1-5; d_gene: NA; v_gene: TRBV20-1; abundance: NA; CDR3aa: CSARGSLLVGSNQPQHF; CDR3nt: TGCAGTGCTAGAGGGTCCTTATTGGTAGGGAGCAATCAGCCCCAGCATTTT
j_gene: TRBJ2-5; d_gene: NA; v_gene: TRBV5-1; abundance: NA; CDR3aa: CASSTSPVLSTETQYF; CDR3nt: TGCGCCAGCAGCACGTCGCCCGTCTTGTCTACAGAGACCCAGTACTTC
j_gene: TRBJ2-5; d_gene: TRBD2; v_gene: TRBV7-2; abundance: once; CDR3aa: CASSLVGLAQETQYF; CDR3nt: TGTGCCAGCAGCTTAGTAGGACTAGCACAAGAGACCCAGTACTTC
j_gene: TRBJ2-5; d_gene: TRBD1; v_gene: TRBV20-1; abundance: NA; CDR3aa: CSLDRDAQETQYF; CDR3nt: TGCAGTCTGGACAGGGATGCTCAAGAGACCCAGTACTTC
j_gene: TRBJ2-2; d_gene: TRBD1; v_gene: TRBV5-1; abundance: once; CDR3aa: CASSFGGQAPGGELFF; CDR3nt: TGCGCCAGCAGCTTTGGCGGACAGGCCCCGGGCGGGGAGCTGTTTTTT
j_gene: TRBJ2-3; d_gene: TRBD2; v_gene: TRBV5-1; abundance: NA; CDR3aa: CASGRAGVADTQYF; CDR3nt: TGCGCCAGCGGCAGAGCGGGGGTCGCAGATACGCAGTATTTT
j_gene: TRBJ1-1; d_gene: NA; v_gene: TRBV7-9; abundance: NA; CDR3aa: CASSLAAGTMNTEAFF; CDR3nt: TGTGCCAGCAGCTTAGCAGCAGGGACCATGAACACTGAAGCTTTCTTT
j_gene: TRBJ1-1; d_gene: TRBD1; v_gene: TRBV25-1; abundance: NA; CDR3aa: CASRRDRDTEAFF; CDR3nt: TGTGCCAGCAGAAGGGACAGGGACACTGAAGCTTTCTTT
j_gene: TRBJ2-3; d_gene: TRBD2; v_gene: TRBV6-6; abundance: once; CDR3aa: CASSPRGSGVLDTQYF; CDR3nt: TGTGCCAGCAGCCCCCGCGGTAGCGGGGTGCTAGATACGCAGTATTTT
j_gene: TRBJ2-7; d_gene: NA; v_gene: TRBV12-3/TRBV12-4; abundance: few; CDR3aa: CASRPDGYEQYF; CDR3nt: TGTGCCAGCAGACCGGACGGCTACGAGCAGTACTTC
j_gene: TRBJ2-3; d_gene: TRBD1; v_gene: TRBV10-3; abundance: few; CDR3aa: CAIRRTGGSDTQYF; CDR3nt: TGTGCCATCAGGCGGACAGGGGGCTCAGATACGCAGTATTTT
j_gene: TRBJ2-1; d_gene: NA; v_gene: TRBV6-5; abundance: NA; CDR3aa: CASSYRDEDNEQFF; CDR3nt: TGTGCCAGCAGTTACCGGGACGAGGATAATGAGCAGTTCTTC
j_gene: TRBJ2-5; d_gene: NA; v_gene: TRBV20-1; abundance: NA; CDR3aa: CSARDWQTQETQYF; CDR3nt: TGCAGTGCTAGAGATTGGCAGACTCAAGAGACCCAGTACTTC
j_gene: TRBJ2-2; d_gene: TRBD1; v_gene: TRBV12-3/TRBV12-4; abundance: few; CDR3aa: CASSFPGQGDTGELFF; CDR3nt: TGTGCCAGCAGTTTCCCGGGACAGGGGGACACCGGGGAGCTGTTTTTT
j_gene: TRBJ2-2; d_gene: NA; v_gene: TRBV20-1; abundance: few; CDR3aa: CSAPGGWNTGELFF; CDR3nt: TGCAGTGCTCCGGGGGGCTGGAACACCGGGGAGCTGTTTTTT